This TCR beta chain was found in a study of low-dose radiotherapy and immunotherapy resistance in tumors. Overall study context: A dose of 1 Gy per fraction every two weeks went to Cohort 2, totaling 13 Gy over 26 weeks. It was every two weeks, one day before radiation and immunotherapy, that intravenous cyclophosphamide 200 mg/m2 was given.

Primers used for first-strand cDNA, a TRAV- and TRBV-specific set, covered both alpha and beta chains. With a V-primer adapter and a constant-region primer, TCRs were amplified for roughly 18 PCR cycles. Isolated mRNA underwent amplification via in vitro transcription. TCRdb independently ran MiXCR on the reads; one entry per CDR3 protein. Of more than 70,000 distinct CDR3 sequences in the sample, around 20% were seen once. Trimming removed 7 bases from V and 9 bases from J, with 13 bases in between. CDR3 length equals 13 residues. Per germline, CDR1 MDHEN and CDR2 SYDVKM. As to time point: after trial treatment. Treatment reported: LDRT plus nivolumab, ipilimumab, low-dose cyclophosphamide and aspirin (RACIN trial).

The clonotype was recovered from a female donor with ovarian cancer. This sample comprised PBMCs, obtained after low-dose radiotherapy plus immunotherapy. The chain uses TRBV28 and TRBJ1-6; possible D gene TRBD1, 6 bases. CDR3 in amino acids: CASTPPRGSPLHF. The CDR3 DNA sequence: TGTGCCAGCACCCCCCCCAGGGGTTCACCCCTCCACTTT.